Below, 18 T cell receptor beta chains from the same sample are listed, as sequenced in a study of cytomegalovirus exposure and HLA in healthy donors. PCR was performed using 60 Vbeta and 13 Jbeta primers. Using immunoSEQ multiplex PCR, the repertoire was profiled, and TCRdb retains in-frame clones only, with some absent. This repertoire comprises almost 45,000 clones; its ten largest clones make up roughly 7.3%. The sequenced material came from PBMCs. The receptors derive from a male donor in good health and CMV-seronegative.

The chain joins TRBV18 to TRBJ2-7, with TRBD2 matching over 7 bases. This CDR3 is built from 13 residues. V lost 5 bases to trimming and J lost 6 bases; unmatched junction nucleotides: 7. The V gene's germline CDR1 is KGHSH and CDR2 LQKENI. The CDR3 spells CASSWEGRVEQYF. CDR3 nucleotides: TGTGCCAGCTCATGGGAGGGGAGGGTCGAGCAGTACTTC.

This sequence joins TRBV6-6 and TRBJ2-1; D gene uncertain. V was clipped by 8 bases and J by 0 bases, with 11 bases between them. CDR3 length: 14 amino acids. Germline loops: CDR1 MNHNY, CDR2 SVGAGI (reference sequence). This CDR3 reads CASGDKSSYNEQFF. The CDR3 DNA follows: TGTGCCAGCGGTGACAAGAGCTCCTACAATGAGCAGTTCTTC.

The chain carries TRBV19 and TRBJ2-7; possible D gene TRBD2, 6 bases. With 8 bases removed from V and 3 bases from J, the gap between germline ends came to 11 bases. Germline lookup yields CDR1 LNHDA and CDR2 SQIVND (reference sequence). This CDR3 comprises 12 residues. Written as DNA, the CDR3 is TGTGCCAGTGGGGCGGGGATCTACGAGCAGTACTTC. Translation: CASGAGIYEQYF.

The genes are TRBV2 and TRBJ2-6; D perhaps matches TRBD2 (6 bases). Per germline, CDR1 SNHLY and CDR2 FYNNEI. The CDR3 length is 14 residues. V lost 5 bases, J lost 2 bases, and 7 bases lay in between. DNA of the CDR3: TGTGCCAGCAGTCGGGAGCCTGGGGCCAACGTCCTGACTTTC. Encoded protein: CASSREPGANVLTF.

Measured by frequency, this clone is medium-sized (0.01 to 0.1%). The V and J genes are TRBV15 and TRBJ2-1, with 9 bases that match TRBD2. Germline trimming cut 8 bases from V and 6 bases from J; bases unmatched to any gene: 8. The V gene's germline CDR1 is LNHNV and CDR2 YYDKDF (reference sequence). The CDR3 runs to 14 residues. The chain's CDR3 is CATRGREGINEQFF. The CDR3 DNA reads as TGTGCCACCCGGGGGCGGGAGGGCATCAATGAGCAGTTCTTC.

The chain has TRBV27 and TRBJ2-7; TRBD2 agrees at 10 bases. Trimming at V came to 6 bases and at J to 0 bases, leaving 8 bases not matched to a gene. Germline V CDR1 and CDR2: MNHEY, SMNVEV (reference sequence). The CDR3 totals 16 residues. The CDR3 loop is CASSFTGLAASYEQYF. The CDR3, as DNA: TGTGCCAGCAGCTTCACCGGACTAGCGGCCTCCTACGAGCAGTACTTC.

CDR3 region: CASSLRLATNTGELFF. The CDR3 DNA reads TGTGCCAGCAGCTTAAGACTAGCGACAAACACCGGGGAGCTGTTTTTT. The gene calls are TRBV7-2 and TRBJ2-2; 8 positions agree with TRBD2. The germline V gene has CDR1 SGHTA and CDR2 FQGNSA. V gave up 2 bases and J gave up 2 bases; unmatched junction bases: 4. This CDR3 region has 16 residues.

V usage is TRBV28 and J usage is TRBJ1-5; no firm D call. V lost 5 bases to trimming and J lost 7 bases, with 6 bases between them. Germline loops: CDR1 MDHEN, CDR2 SYDVKM. The CDR3 spans 11 residues. The CDR3 sequence is CASSATQPQHF. The CDR3 DNA reads TGTGCCAGCAGTGCTACGCAGCCCCAGCATTTT.

The rearrangement joins TRBV6-4 to TRBJ2-7; possibly TRBD2 for D (5 bases). The V end was cut by 7 bases, the J end by 7 bases, with 23 bases between. CDR3 length: 15 amino acids. Germline V gene data show CDR1 as MRHNA and CDR2 as SNTAGT. The CDR3 DNA reads TGTGCCAGCATTAACCGTCGGGGAGCGTATGGAGAGCAGTACTTC. Protein product: CASINRRGAYGEQYF.

CDR3 sequence reads: CSAPGDTEAFF. In DNA, the CDR3 is TGCAGTGCTCCAGGGGACACTGAAGCTTTCTTT. The chain has TRBV20-1 and TRBJ1-1; possibly TRBD1 for D (6 bases). Germline CDR1 reads DFQATT; CDR2 reads SNEGSKA (reference sequence). The CDR3 extends over 11 amino acids. The ends were cut back, 5 bases at V and 3 bases at J, with 7 bases in the middle.

The chain carries TRBV18 and TRBJ1-2; D perhaps matches TRBD1 (6 bases). The length of the CDR3 is 14 residues. V was cut by 4 bases and J by 2 bases, with 11 bases left in between. CDR1 and CDR2 from the germline V gene are KGHSH and LQKENI. The CDR3 loop reads CASSQDSSNYGYTF. In DNA, the CDR3 is TGTGCCAGCTCACAGGACAGTTCAAACTATGGCTACACCTTC.

Here the CDR3 reads CASSPGGSMYEQYF. The CDR3 coding sequence is TGTGCCAGCAGCCCAGGGGGTAGCATGTACGAGCAGTACTTC. The chain couples TRBV11-2 to TRBJ2-7, with 7 bases aligning to TRBD1. V shed 5 bases, J shed 4 bases, and the junction held 8 bases outside the gene matches. The CDR3 consists of 14 residues. Germline V gene sequence: CDR1 SGHAT, CDR2 FQNNGV.

CDR3 amino acids: CASSSVSGTDTQYF. The CDR3 DNA is TGTGCCAGTAGTAGTGTTAGCGGCACAGATACGCAGTATTTT. The rearrangement links TRBV19 to TRBJ2-3, with D possibly TRBD2 on 5 matching bases. V dropped 4 bases and J dropped 1 base, with 9 bases sitting between them. The CDR3 has 14 amino acids. CDR1 LNHDA and CDR2 SQIVND come from the germline V gene (reference sequence).

The chain links TRBV7-9 to TRBJ2-1; TRBD2 agrees at 11 bases. Germline V gives CDR1 SEHNR, CDR2 FQNEAQ (reference sequence). The CDR3 runs 18 residues. The V and J ends lost 5 bases and 7 bases, in that order; junction bases with no gene match: 16. CDR3 sequence reads: CASSPGTSGARGSNEQFF. The CDR3 DNA reads TGTGCCAGCAGCCCCGGGACTAGCGGAGCCCGAGGGAGTAATGAGCAGTTCTTC.

This chain joins TRBV11-2 and TRBJ2-1, with D perhaps TRBD2 (5 bases). This CDR3 spans 16 amino acids. From germline, CDR1 is SGHAT and CDR2 FQNNGV. The germline V and J ends were trimmed by 7 bases and 7 bases, with 23 bases remaining between them. CDR3 in amino acids: CASILESGPSGNEQFF. CDR3 DNA: TGTGCCAGCATCCTAGAGTCCGGACCCTCGGGGAATGAGCAGTTCTTC.

Here the CDR3 DNA reads TGTGCCAGCCTTTTCAACACTGAAGCTTTCTTT. Protein product: CASLFNTEAFF. The J gene is TRBJ1-1, the V gene TRBV28; no clear D. This CDR3 is 11 amino acids long. The V and J ends lost 8 bases and 2 bases respectively, with 6 bases between them. Per germline, CDR1 MDHEN and CDR2 SYDVKM.

The chain employs TRBV6-5 and TRBJ2-7; 10 bases match TRBD2. The CDR3 extends over 14 amino acids. Per the germline V gene, CDR1 is MNHEY and CDR2 is SVGAGI. With 6 bases clipped from V and 2 bases from J, the junction kept 4 bases outside the gene matches. This CDR3 reads CASSGLAETYEQYF. As DNA, the CDR3 is TGTGCCAGCAGCGGACTAGCGGAGACCTACGAGCAGTACTTC.

The chain employs TRBV5-5 and TRBJ1-5; 10 positions agree with TRBD1. Losses at the gene ends were 4 bases for V and 7 bases for J; bases not matched to a gene: 5. The CDR3 consists of 14 residues. Germline V CDR1 and CDR2: SGHKS, YYEKEE (reference sequence). CDR3 amino acids: CASSLGTGAQPQHF. In DNA form, the CDR3 reads TGTGCCAGCAGCCTCGGGACAGGGGCCCAGCCCCAGCATTTT.